This TCR beta chain was found in a study of T cell repertoires in cytomegalovirus infection (dated by TCRdb to the late 2010s). Broadly, across the study: Because public TCR beta signatures pointed to carriage of CMV infection together with the matching HLA type, the HLA type of each donor mattered for the analysis. Study-level results and caveats: In both this cohort and an independent cohort of some 350 donors, the cumulative frequency of public TCR beta family members distinguished carriers of CMV infection plus the relevant HLA type. The ex vivo response was dominated by HLA-C-restricted CMV-specific TCR beta clonotypes, which also provided the single most frequent clonotype in two of eight donors.

This sample was sequenced with an Illumina HiSeq 1500. The raw public data were reprocessed by TCRdb itself: fastp quality trimming at Q25, MiXCR clonotype calling, in-frame beta chains only. Every distinct CDR3 protein forms one entry, paired with its most common genes and DNA. Within this sample are 200,000 to 300,000 distinct CDR3 sequences, with roughly an eighth of them counted one time only. 7.5% to 10% of the sample goes to the ten largest clones. The sample holds a few counts of this clonotype. Its target antigen remains unknown. The input lacks base qualities; no much larger clone sits a single base away. CDR1 and CDR2 were assigned from the germline V gene as MGHDK and SYGVNS. There are 15 amino acids in the CDR3, from cysteine to phenylalanine inclusive. Of all the DNA, just the CDR3 is kept, 45 bases in frame from base 1. V ends up 1 base short and J 4 bases short, with an unmatched junction base count of 5.

The sample taken for sequencing was PBMCs. Rearrangement joined TRBV25-1 to TRBJ1-2, with 8 junctional bases fitting TRBD1. This receptor was identified in a human donor in good health (CMV status not recorded). Some clones in this sample may be carry-over from other donors' samples. The CDR3 region has the sequence CASSEFQGAGYGYTF. The sequenced DNA: TGTGCCAGCAGTGAATTCCAGGGGGCTGGCTATGGCTACACCTTC.